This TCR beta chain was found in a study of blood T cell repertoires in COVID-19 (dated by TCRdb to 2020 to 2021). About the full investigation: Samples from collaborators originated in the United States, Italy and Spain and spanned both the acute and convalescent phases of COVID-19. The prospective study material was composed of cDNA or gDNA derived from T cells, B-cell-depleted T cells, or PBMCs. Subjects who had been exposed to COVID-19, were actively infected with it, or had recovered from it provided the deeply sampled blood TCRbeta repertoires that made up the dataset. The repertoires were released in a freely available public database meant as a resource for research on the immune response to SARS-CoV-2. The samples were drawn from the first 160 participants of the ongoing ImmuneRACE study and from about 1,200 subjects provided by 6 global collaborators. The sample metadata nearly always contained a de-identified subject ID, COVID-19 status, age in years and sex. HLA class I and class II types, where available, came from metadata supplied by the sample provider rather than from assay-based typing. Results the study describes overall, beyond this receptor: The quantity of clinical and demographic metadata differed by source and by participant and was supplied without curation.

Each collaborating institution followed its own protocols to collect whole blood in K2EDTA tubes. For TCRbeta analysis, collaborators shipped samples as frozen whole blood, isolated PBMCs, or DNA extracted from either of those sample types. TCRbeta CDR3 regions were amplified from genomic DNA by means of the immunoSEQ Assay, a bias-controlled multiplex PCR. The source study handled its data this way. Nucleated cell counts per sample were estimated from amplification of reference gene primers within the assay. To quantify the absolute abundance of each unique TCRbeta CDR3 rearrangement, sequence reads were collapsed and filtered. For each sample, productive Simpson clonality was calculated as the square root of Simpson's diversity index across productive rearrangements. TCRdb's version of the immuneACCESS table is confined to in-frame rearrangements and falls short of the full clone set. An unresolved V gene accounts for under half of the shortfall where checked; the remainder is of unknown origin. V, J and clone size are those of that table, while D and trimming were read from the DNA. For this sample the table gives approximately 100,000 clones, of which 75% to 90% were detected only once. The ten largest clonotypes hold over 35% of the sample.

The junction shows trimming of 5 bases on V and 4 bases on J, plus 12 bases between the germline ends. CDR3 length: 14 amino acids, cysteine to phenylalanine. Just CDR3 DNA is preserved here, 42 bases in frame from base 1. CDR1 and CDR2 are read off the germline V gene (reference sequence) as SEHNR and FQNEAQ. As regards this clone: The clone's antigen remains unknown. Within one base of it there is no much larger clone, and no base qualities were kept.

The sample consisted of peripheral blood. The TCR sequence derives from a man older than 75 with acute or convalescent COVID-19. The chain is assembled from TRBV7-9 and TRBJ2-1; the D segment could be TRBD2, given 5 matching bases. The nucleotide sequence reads TGTGCCAGCAGCCATCTTAGGGAGTACAATGAGCAGTTCTTC. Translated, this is CASSHLREYNEQFF.